Listed here are 27 T cell receptor beta chains from one sample, sequenced in a study of shared clonotypes between healthy human individuals. Generated by immunoSEQ multiplex PCR, the TCRdb table keeps only in-frame clones and is missing some. The sample has 2 million to 2.5 million clones; about 95% are singletons. CD8 cells regarded as naive lacked CD45RO, were positively chosen for CCR7, and omitted terminally differentiated effector memory CD45RA+ cells. Sequencing input: naive CD8+ T cells sorted from blood. These TCRs come from a young man in good health.

The CDR3 is CASSPTSNTEAFF. The CDR3 bases are TGCGCCAGCAGCCCAACGTCGAACACTGAAGCTTTCTTT. The V and J genes are TRBV4-1 and TRBJ1-1, with D uncertain. Germline CDR1 reads MGHRA; CDR2 reads YSYEKL. This CDR3 contains 13 residues. The V end was cut by 4 bases, the J end by 1 base, with 7 bases between.

This clone was detected once. The J gene is TRBJ2-5, the V gene TRBV18, with 7 bases fitting TRBD2. The V segment lost 3 bases and the J segment 4 bases; nucleotides outside the gene matches: 5. This CDR3 comprises 14 residues. CDR1 is KGHSH and CDR2 is LQKENI in the germline V gene. CDR3 protein: CASSPSPSGETQYF. The CDR3, as DNA: TGTGCCAGCTCACCTTCACCTAGCGGAGAGACCCAGTACTTC.

The V gene is TRBV28, the J gene TRBJ2-7, with TRBD2 matching 7 bases. In germline, CDR1 is MDHEN, CDR2 SYDVKM. The CDR3 contains 14 residues. J was trimmed by 5 bases and V by 4 bases; bases with no gene match: 8. The CDR3 DNA reads TGTGCCAGCAGTTATCGGGGAGGGAAAAACGAGCAGTACTTC. Its protein product is CASSYRGGKNEQYF.

The chain carries TRBV4-1 and TRBJ2-7; the D is unclear. The V gene's germline CDR1 is MGHRA and CDR2 YSYEKL. The CDR3 totals 13 residues. Trimming stripped 4 bases from V and 2 bases from J, with 9 bases between. This CDR3 is CASSPTYTYEQYF. As DNA, the CDR3 is TGCGCCAGCAGCCCGACATATACCTACGAGCAGTACTTC.

The chain combines TRBV6-6 with TRBJ2-5; D possibly corresponds to TRBD2 (6 bases). The CDR3 runs to 16 residues. CDR1 and CDR2 from the germline V gene are MNHNY and SVGAGI (reference sequence). V lost 4 bases, J lost 1 base, and 16 bases lay in between. CDR3 region: CASSWGSGLAQETQYF. In nucleotides, the CDR3 is TGTGCCAGCAGTTGGGGGAGCGGGTTGGCCCAAGAGACCCAGTACTTC.

This chain uses TRBV6-6 with TRBJ2-1; TRBD1 is a possible D gene (6 bases). Germline loops: CDR1 MNHNY, CDR2 SVGAGI (reference sequence). V was trimmed by 2 bases and J by 13 bases, leaving 18 bases between them. The length of the CDR3 is 14 residues. CDR3 region: CASSYPDSPGFQFF. In DNA, the CDR3 is TGTGCCAGCAGTTACCCGGACAGCCCCGGGTTTCAGTTCTTC.

The chain is built from TRBV19 and TRBJ2-7, with 12 bases matching TRBD2. This CDR3 has 17 residues. Germline values: CDR1 LNHDA, CDR2 SQIVND (reference sequence). V shed 0 bases, J shed 4 bases, and the junction held 7 bases outside the gene matches. In nucleotides, the CDR3 is TGTGCCAGTAGTATAGATCGGACTAGCGGGGTGGGGTACGAGCAGTACTTC. Its translation is CASSIDRTSGVGYEQYF.

The chain employs TRBV7-2 and TRBJ2-3; 7 nucleotides match TRBD1. Germline loops: CDR1 SGHTA, CDR2 FQGNSA. This CDR3 comprises 17 residues. V lost 1 base, J lost 1 base, and 8 bases stayed unmatched. The CDR3: CASSLVVKGGGTDTQYF. Written as DNA, the CDR3 is TGTGCCAGCAGCTTAGTGGTGAAAGGGGGCGGCACAGATACGCAGTATTTT.

The genes are TRBV6-5 and TRBJ2-1, with D possibly being TRBD2 (7 bases). Trimming took off 2 bases at V and 9 bases at J, with 14 bases between the two ends. The CDR3 runs 14 residues. The germline gives CDR1 MNHEY, CDR2 SVGAGI. CDR3 nucleotides: TGTGCCAGCAGTTACGGGGGGGCCTGGACTGAGCAGTTCTTC. Amino acid sequence: CASSYGGAWTEQFF.

This rearrangement joins TRBV7-3 to TRBJ2-3, with 10 bases lining up with TRBD2. CDR3 length: 14 amino acids. The J segment lost 4 bases and the V segment lost 2 bases, leaving 0 bases of the junction unmatched. Germline loops: CDR1 SGHTA, CDR2 FQGTGA. CDR3 sequence reads: CASSLGTSADTQYF. In DNA, the CDR3 is TGTGCCAGCAGCTTAGGGACTAGCGCAGATACGCAGTATTTT.

The chain combines TRBV2 with TRBJ1-1, with D unclear. V shed 4 bases and J shed 4 bases, with 7 bases lying between them. Germline CDR1 and CDR2: SNHLY and FYNNEI. This CDR3 is built from 12 residues. The CDR3 region is CASSALGTEAFF. In DNA, the CDR3 is TGTGCCAGCAGTGCACTGGGCACTGAAGCTTTCTTT.

V gene TRBV4-1 combines with J gene TRBJ2-3, with a possible D match to TRBD1 (5 bases). Germline CDR1 reads MGHRA; CDR2 reads YSYEKL. V lost 2 bases and J 0 bases, leaving 18 bases between the germline ends. The CDR3 is made up of 18 amino acids. This chain's CDR3 is CASSQIRQIPTSTDTQYF. DNA of the CDR3: TGCGCCAGCAGCCAAATAAGACAGATCCCAACTAGCACAGATACGCAGTATTTT.

As to this clone: The junction shows a germline mismatch at one end, possibly a read error. The rearrangement links TRBV2 to TRBJ2-1, with a weak D call TRBD1 (5 bases). The germline gives CDR1 SNHLY, CDR2 FYNNEI. There are 15 residues in the CDR3. Here the CDR3 reads CASRDQGSSYNEQFF. The CDR3 DNA is TGTGCCAGCCGTGATCAGGGTAGCTCCTACAATGAGCAGTTCTTC. Variable domain in full (rest from reference TRBV2 and TRBJ2-1): EPEVTQTPSHQVTQMGQEVILRCVPISNHLYFYWYRQILGQKVEFLVSFYNNEISEKSEIFDDQFSVERPDGSNFTLKIRSTKLEDSAMYFCASRDQGSSYNEQFFGPGTRLTVL.

This chain links TRBV18 with TRBJ1-1; 7 nucleotides line up with TRBD1. The junction had 1 base not matched to a gene; V was cut back by 5 bases and J by 7 bases. CDR1 is KGHSH and CDR2 is LQKENI in the germline V gene. The CDR3 is 11 residues long. CDR3 bases: TGTGCCAGCTCAGCAGGGGGTGAAGCTTTCTTT. It yields the protein CASSAGGEAFF.

Concerning this clone: Other DNA variants within this sample encode the same CDR3. The rearrangement links TRBV9 to TRBJ1-1; TRBD1 might be the D (5 bases). The V end lost 4 bases, the J end lost 0 bases, and 13 bases lay between the germline ends. In germline, CDR1 is SGDLS, CDR2 YYNGEE. This CDR3 has 15 residues. The chain's CDR3 is CASSPKTDMNTEAFF. As DNA, the CDR3 is TGTGCCAGCAGCCCCAAGACAGATATGAACACTGAAGCTTTCTTT.

This chain links TRBV18 with TRBJ1-2; D is unresolved. Between the trimmed V and J ends, which lost 0 bases and 8 bases, there was a span of 7 bases. Per germline, CDR1 KGHSH and CDR2 LQKENI. The CDR3 extends over 12 amino acids. The CDR3 here is CASSPPEGGYTF. CDR3 nucleotide sequence: TGTGCCAGCTCACCACCAGAAGGCGGCTACACCTTC.

The V call is TRBV7-9, the J call TRBJ2-1; possibly TRBD2 for D (5 bases). The CDR3 runs to 16 residues. Trimming removed 5 bases from V and 0 bases from J, with 14 bases in between. Germline V CDR1 and CDR2: SEHNR, FQNEAQ (reference sequence). CDR3 nucleotides: TGTGCCAGCAGCCCCAAGGCGGGTAGCTCCTACAATGAGCAGTTCTTC. Residues: CASSPKAGSSYNEQFF.

This clone was seen only once. This chain connects TRBV4-1 to TRBJ1-1; maybe TRBD1 (6 bases). Trimming removed 0 bases from V and 0 bases from J, with 8 bases in between. Germline V lookup: CDR1 MGHRA, CDR2 YSYEKL. The CDR3 consists of 15 residues. The CDR3 DNA is TGCGCCAGCAGCCAAGAAGGGGGAATGAACACTGAAGCTTTCTTT. This sequence encodes CASSQEGGMNTEAFF.

With respect to this clone: The sample contains more than one DNA sequence encoding this CDR3. V and J are TRBV27 and TRBJ2-2; D gene ambiguous. The CDR3 length is 12 residues. With 5 bases removed from V and 5 bases from J, the gap between germline ends came to 6 bases. Germline lookup yields CDR1 MNHEY and CDR2 SMNVEV (reference sequence). The DNA of the CDR3 is TGTGCCAGCAGTCTAGGGACCGGGGAGCTGTTTTTT. Translated, it gives CASSLGTGELFF.

The genes are TRBV5-6 and TRBJ2-7, with D possibly TRBD1 on 6 matching bases. CDR1 is SGHDT and CDR2 is YYEEEE in the germline V gene. The CDR3 runs 12 residues. V lost 4 bases, J lost 4 bases, and 9 bases lay in between. CDR3 nucleotide sequence: TGTGCCAGCAGCATACAGGGTTACGAGCAGTACTTC. This codes for CASSIQGYEQYF.

The gene calls are TRBV13 and TRBJ2-7; D assignment may be TRBD1 or TRBD2 (6 bases each). CDR1 PRHDT and CDR2 FYEKMQ come from the germline V gene (reference sequence). The CDR3 runs to 14 residues. Deletions cut 6 bases from V and 3 bases from J, with 15 bases between. The CDR3 DNA reads as TGTGCCAGCAGACCTAGGGGGGCGGGCTACGAGCAGTACTTC. It translates to CASRPRGAGYEQYF.

This clone was seen only a few times. Here the CDR3 DNA reads TGTGCCAGTAGCCTCGACAGGGAGTCACCCCTCCACTTT. It encodes CASSLDRESPLHF. The chain carries TRBV19 and TRBJ1-6; 7 nucleotides line up with TRBD1. The V segment lost 6 bases and the J segment 10 bases; nucleotides outside the gene matches: 6. The germline gives CDR1 LNHDA, CDR2 SQIVND (reference sequence). There are 13 residues in the CDR3. Full variable domain (outside the CDR3, taken from reference TRBV19 and TRBJ1-6): DGGITQSPKYLFRKEGQNVTLSCEQNLNHDAMYWYRQDPGQGLRLIYYSQIVNDFQKGDIAEGYSVSREKKESFPLTVTSAQKNPTAFYLCASSLDRESPLHFGNGTRLTVT.

The V gene is TRBV4-2, the J gene TRBJ1-4, with D unclear. V lost 1 base and J lost 8, with 17 bases in between. Germline V gives CDR1 LGHNA, CDR2 YNFKEQ. The CDR3 length is 16 residues. CDR3 nucleotides: TGTGCCAGCAGCCAAGCAAGCGTAGGTGTACTGGAAAAACTGTTTTTT. Its protein is CASSQASVGVLEKLFF.

This clone was detected once. The chain couples TRBV18 to TRBJ2-2; D possibly corresponds to TRBD2 (6 bases). Germline loops: CDR1 KGHSH, CDR2 LQKENI. With 1 base removed from V and 3 bases from J, the gap between germline ends came to 12 bases. The CDR3 runs 16 residues. CDR3 residues: CASSPLGGTDTGELFF. DNA for the CDR3: TGTGCCAGCTCACCACTGGGGGGTACGGACACCGGGGAGCTGTTTTTT.

The V call is TRBV7-2, the J call TRBJ2-3; 8 nucleotides line up with TRBD2. This CDR3 contains 17 residues. The V gene's germline CDR1 is SGHTA and CDR2 FQGNSA. V lost 5 bases, J lost 1 base, and 11 bases stayed unmatched. This chain's CDR3 is CASSDHHYSGGTDTQYF. The DNA for the CDR3 is TGTGCCAGCAGCGATCACCACTATAGCGGGGGCACAGATACGCAGTATTTT.

The chain couples TRBV9 to TRBJ2-1; D uncertain. The CDR3 length is 16 residues. Deletions cut 0 bases from V and 3 bases from J, with 13 bases between. Germline-derived CDR1 and CDR2 are SGDLS and YYNGEE. This CDR3 reads CASSVDGQVDYNEQFF. CDR3 nucleotide sequence: TGTGCCAGCAGCGTAGATGGGCAGGTAGACTACAATGAGCAGTTCTTC.

The chain uses TRBV25-1 and TRBJ2-2, with 9 bases lining up with TRBD1. The germline V gene encodes CDR1 MGHDK and CDR2 SYGVNS. CDR3 size: 17 residues. V lost 5 bases and J lost 6; bases outside the gene matches: 13. The CDR3 is CASSHSGQGTDSGELFF. CDR3 DNA: TGTGCCAGCAGTCACTCGGGACAGGGAACCGATTCCGGGGAGCTGTTTTTT.